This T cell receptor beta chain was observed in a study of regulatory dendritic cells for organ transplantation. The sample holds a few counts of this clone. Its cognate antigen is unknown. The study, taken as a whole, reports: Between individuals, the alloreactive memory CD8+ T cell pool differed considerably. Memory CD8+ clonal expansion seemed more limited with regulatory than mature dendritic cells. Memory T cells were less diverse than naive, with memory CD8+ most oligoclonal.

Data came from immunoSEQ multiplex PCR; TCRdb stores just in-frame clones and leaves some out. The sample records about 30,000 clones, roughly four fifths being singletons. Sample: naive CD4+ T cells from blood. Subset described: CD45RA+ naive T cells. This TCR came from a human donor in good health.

CDR3 sequence (DNA): TGCGCCAGCAGCTTGGCGGTCAATCAGCCCCAGCATTTT. This gives the protein CASSLAVNQPQHF. The chain is built from TRBV5-1 and TRBJ1-5; D remains unclear. This CDR3 is built from 13 residues. V lost 0 bases and J 3 bases, leaving 4 bases between the germline ends. The germline V gene encodes CDR1 SGHRS and CDR2 YFSETQ.